This T cell receptor beta chain was obtained from a study of CD8 T cells in Susac syndrome. Study-wide context: When blood was drawn, the patients with Susac syndrome were therapy-naive, on corticosteroids, or on intravenous immunoglobulin alone.

The CDR3 is made up of 14 amino acids. With 2 bases removed from V and 8 bases from J, the gap between germline ends came to 13 bases. Germline V gives CDR1 SEHNR, CDR2 FQNEAQ (reference sequence). Details on this clonotype: Its specificity is not known.

Reverse transcription of about 0.5 to 1 ug RNA was carried out with random hexamers. TCRdb fed the immunoSEQ multiplex PCR reads into MiXCR, producing one record per CDR3 protein. In the table there are fewer than 200,000 distinct CDR3 sequences, roughly 90% of which are singletons. Study-level findings and limits: The study conceded that its TCR sequencing and HLA analysis involved relatively few individuals.

Recently defined diagnostic criteria for definite or probable disease were fulfilled by Susac syndrome patients. The clonotype originates from a human donor with Susac syndrome. The sample was CD4+ T cells from PBMCs. The chain has TRBV7-9 and TRBJ2-1, with a weak D call TRBD2 (5 bases). The CDR3 sequence: CASSLIEGKDEQFF. For the CDR3, the DNA is TGTGCCAGCAGCTTAATCGAGGGTAAGGATGAGCAGTTCTTC.